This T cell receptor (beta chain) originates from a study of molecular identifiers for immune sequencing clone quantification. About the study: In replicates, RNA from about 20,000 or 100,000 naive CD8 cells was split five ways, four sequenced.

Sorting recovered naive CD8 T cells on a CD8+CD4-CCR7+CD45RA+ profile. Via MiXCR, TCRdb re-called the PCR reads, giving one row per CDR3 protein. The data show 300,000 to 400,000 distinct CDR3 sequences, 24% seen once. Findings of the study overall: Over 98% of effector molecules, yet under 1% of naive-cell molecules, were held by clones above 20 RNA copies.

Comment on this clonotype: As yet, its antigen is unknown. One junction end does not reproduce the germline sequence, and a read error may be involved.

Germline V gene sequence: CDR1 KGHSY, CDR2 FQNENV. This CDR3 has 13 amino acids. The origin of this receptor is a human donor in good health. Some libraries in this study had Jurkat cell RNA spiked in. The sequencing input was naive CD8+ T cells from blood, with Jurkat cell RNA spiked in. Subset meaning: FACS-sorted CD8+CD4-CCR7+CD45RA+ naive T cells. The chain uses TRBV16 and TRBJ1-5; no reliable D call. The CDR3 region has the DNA TGTACCAGCAGCCAATACCAGGATCAGCCCCAGCATTTT. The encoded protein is CTSSQYQDQPQHF.